This entry describes one T cell receptor (beta chain). The data originate from a study of blood T cell repertoires in COVID-19. About the study: Samples representing acute and convalescent COVID-19 were sourced from the United States, Italy and Spain. PBMCs, B-cell-depleted T cells, or T cells provided the cDNA or gDNA that made up the material.

Patients of the Seattle cohort, enrolled during active infection, were followed longitudinally. Study processing details: Nucleated cell counts were estimated from reference gene primer amplification. Profiled with immunoSEQ multiplex PCR; TCRdb holds only in-frame clones, not every one. That table gives V, J and clone size, and the DNA gave D and trimming. The table has more than 300,000 clones, about 90% seen once. The sequence derives from a woman in her 70s with COVID-19, enrolled during active disease. What was sequenced was peripheral blood.

In DNA, the CDR3 is TGTGCCAGCTCACCACAAGGACAGCCGAACACTGAAGCTTTCTTT. Translated, it gives CASSPQGQPNTEAFF. The chain links TRBV18 to TRBJ1-1; TRBD1 might be the D (6 bases). With 1 base removed from V and 1 base from J, the gap between germline ends came to 10 bases. The CDR3 consists of 15 residues. Per germline, CDR1 KGHSH and CDR2 LQKENI.